The rows below give T cell receptor beta chains drawn from one sample of a study of PD-1 blockade in classical Hodgkin lymphoma. Profiling relied on immunoSEQ multiplex PCR, and the TCRdb table lists in-frame clones only, not all of them. The sample lists over 70,000 clones, 90% occurring once. The input for sequencing was peripheral blood mononuclear cells (PBMCs), taken before the fourth cycle of nivolumab. The receptor set was obtained from a human donor with classical Hodgkin lymphoma. Each CDR3 is given with its conserved first and last residue. The D gene is left open where the match is weak. Clone sizes are given selectively: once, few, many, or a class where the clone is expanded.

>TRBJ1-2|.|TRBV18|.
TGTGCCAGCTCATTGGGGCCGGAGGACTATGGCTACACCTTC
CASSLGPEDYGYTF
>TRBJ2-7|.|TRBV12-5|TRBD1
TGTGCTAGTGGTCTCCACCGGACAGGGAGTAGCTCCTACGAGCAGTACTTC
CASGLHRTGSSSYEQYF
>TRBJ1-2|.|TRBV4-2|.
TGTGCCAGCAGCCAAGCCGCGGGAGGGCCTAACTATGGCTACACCTTC
CASSQAAGGPNYGYTF
>TRBJ1-2|.|TRBV19|.
TGTGCCAGTAGTATAATGCGGATAAACTATGGCTACACCTTC
CASSIMRINYGYTF
>TRBJ2-6|.|TRBV28|.
TGTGCCAGCAGCCGAATTAGCTCTGGGGCCAACGTCCTGACTTTC
CASSRISSGANVLTF
>TRBJ2-1|.|TRBV7-2|TRBD2
TGTGCCAGCAGCTTGGCGGGGGGGCGCGATGAGCAGTTCTTC
CASSLAGGRDEQFF
>TRBJ1-6|.|TRBV9|.
TGTGCCAGCAGCGTAGGGGCAGACTATAATTCACCCCTCCACTTT
CASSVGADYNSPLHF
>TRBJ2-3|.|TRBV7-8|TRBD1
TGTGCCAGCAGCTTAGGTGTGACAGGGCCCACAGATACGCAGTATTTT
CASSLGVTGPTDTQYF
>TRBJ1-5|.|TRBV19|.
TGTGCCAGTACCCCTCCGGGACGTCGGGATCAGCCCCAGCATTTT
CASTPPGRRDQPQHF
>TRBJ2-4|.|TRBV7-9|.
TGTGCCAGCAGCCCCCCCCGGGATACTAGATGGGACATTCAGTACTTC
CASSPPRDTRWDIQYF
>TRBJ1-4|.|TRBV6-6|TRBD1
TGTGCCAGCAAACCGGGACAGGAGGGTGAAAAACTGTTTTTT
CASKPGQEGEKLFF
>TRBJ2-2|.|TRBV5-1|TRBD2
TGCGCCAGCAGTGAGGCTAGCGGCACCGGGGAGCTGTTTTTT
CASSEASGTGELFF
>TRBJ2-2|.|TRBV6-1|.
TGTGCCAGCAGTGAAGCTGGTGTAGTTTTCACCGGGGAGCTGTTTTTT
CASSEAGVVFTGELFF
>TRBJ2-7|.|TRBV11-2|.
TGTGCCAGCAGCTTAGCCATCTACGAGCAGTACTTC
CASSLAIYEQYF
>TRBJ1-2|.|TRBV6-6|.
TGTGCCAGCAGCGGGGTTTATGGCTACACCTTC
CASSGVYGYTF
>TRBJ1-4|.|TRBV5-4|.
TGTGCCAGCAGCTTGAAGGGCAGGGGAAATGAAAAACTGTTTTTT
CASSLKGRGNEKLFF
>TRBJ1-1|.|TRBV18|.
TGTGCCAGCTCACCAGGGGGGTCGGTCACTGAAGCTTTCTTT
CASSPGGSVTEAFF
>TRBJ2-7|.|TRBV4-2|.
TGTGCCAGCAGCAGTAGGGGACTTCAAGGCTACGAGCAGTACTTC
CASSSRGLQGYEQYF
>TRBJ2-1|.|TRBV2|.
TGTGCCAGCGATGGACGCGGGTGGGGCAACAATGAGCAGTTCTTC
CASDGRGWGNNEQFF
>TRBJ1-5|few|TRBV5-3|TRBD1
TGTGCCAGAAGCCCCGGACAGGGGATTTTGGGCAATCAGCCCCAGCATTTT
CARSPGQGILGNQPQHF
>TRBJ2-3|once|TRBV6-6|TRBD1
TGTGCCACCCACCCCACAGGGGGCGCCACAGATACGCAGTATTTT
CATHPTGGATDTQYF
>TRBJ1-1|.|TRBV25-1|.
TGTGCCAGCAGTCGCCTTTACAGGGATAGCACTGAAGCTTTCTTT
CASSRLYRDSTEAFF
>TRBJ1-1|.|TRBV19|.
TGTGCCAGTAATGAAGGGGAGTCTGAAGCTTTCTTT
CASNEGESEAFF
>TRBJ2-7|.|TRBV9|.
TGTGCCAGCAGCGGTGACTATGCCTACGAGCAGTACTTC
CASSGDYAYEQYF
>TRBJ1-3|.|TRBV6-5|.
TGTGCCAGCAGTCCTGGACACAACTCTGGAAACACCATATATTTT
CASSPGHNSGNTIYF
>TRBJ2-7|once|TRBV6-1|TRBD1
TGTGCCAGCAGTGTGACAGGGACCTACGAGCAGTACTTC
CASSVTGTYEQYF
>TRBJ1-2|.|TRBV2|.
TGTGCCAGCAGTGACGGCGGCTACACCTTC
CASSDGGYTF
>TRBJ2-7|.|TRBV2|TRBD2
TGTGCCAGCAGTGCTGTCGGGGGGATAGTCTACGAGCAGTACTTC
CASSAVGGIVYEQYF
>TRBJ2-4|once|TRBV2|TRBD1
TGTGCCCCCTACCCCCAGGGGGAGGCCAAAAACATTCAGTACTTC
CAPYPQGEAKNIQYF
>TRBJ1-3|.|TRBV10-3|.
TGTGCCATCACGGTGGGCGGAGGAAACACCATATATTTT
CAITVGGGNTIYF
>TRBJ2-1|.|TRBV7-2|.
TGTGCCAGCAGCACCCCGGGCAGGGACCAGTTCTTC
CASSTPGRDQFF
>TRBJ2-3|.|TRBV29-1|.
TGCAGCGCTGGGGACACAGATACGCAGTATTTT
CSAGDTDTQYF
>TRBJ1-5|once|TRBV23-1|TRBD1
TGCGCCAGCAGTCATTCCGGACAGGGCAGCAATCAGCCCCAGCATTTT
CASSHSGQGSNQPQHF
>TRBJ2-1|.|TRBV7-7|.
TGTGCCAGCAGCTTAGACTCCTGGACAGTAACCTACAATGAGCAGTTCTTC
CASSLDSWTVTYNEQFF
>TRBJ2-6|once|TRBV9|.
TGTGCCAGCAGCGAAGGACACTTCAACGTCCTGACTTTC
CASSEGHFNVLTF
>TRBJ1-5|once|TRBV6-6|.
TGTGCCAGCAGTTTAAGGACAGAAATAAAGCAGCCCCAGCATTTT
CASSLRTEIKQPQHF
>TRBJ2-1|.|TRBV9|.
TGTGCCAGCAGGGCCGATGAGCAGTTCTTC
CASRADEQFF
>TRBJ1-3|few|TRBV19|.
TGTGCCAGTACGGGGCCCCGGTCCTTACAAGGAAACACCATATATTTT
CASTGPRSLQGNTIYF
>TRBJ2-3|.|TRBV4-2|TRBD2
TGTGCCAGCAGCCTACCTAGCGGGGGTCCGGATACGCAGTATTTT
CASSLPSGGPDTQYF
>TRBJ1-1|.|TRBV29-1|.
TGCAGCGTTGCCCAGCTTAACACTGAAGCTTTCTTT
CSVAQLNTEAFF
>TRBJ1-1|.|TRBV16|.
TGTGCCAGCAGCCAATCGTGGACTGAAGCTTTCTTT
CASSQSWTEAFF
>TRBJ1-4|.|TRBV6-5|.
TGTGCCAGCAGCCTGGGGCCCCTACCCAATGAAAAACTGTTTTTT
CASSLGPLPNEKLFF
>TRBJ1-2|.|TRBV30|.
TGTGCCTGGAGTGCCCACTCTGATGGTGGCTACACCTTC
CAWSAHSDGGYTF
>TRBJ2-5|.|TRBV19|TRBD1
TGTGCCAGTAGTTTGGACAGGATAGAGACCCAGTACTTC
CASSLDRIETQYF
>TRBJ1-6|.|TRBV30|.
TGTGCCTGGAGTGTAATGCTGCTTAGCTCCTATAATTCACCCCTCCACTTT
CAWSVMLLSSYNSPLHF
>TRBJ2-2|.|TRBV6-1|.
TGTGCCAGCAGTGACCGGTACACCGGGGAGCTGTTTTTT
CASSDRYTGELFF
>TRBJ1-2|.|TRBV9|.
TGTGCCAGCAGCGTAGTCGGCGGGGCCAACTATGGCTACACCTTC
CASSVVGGANYGYTF
>TRBJ2-1|.|TRBV10-3|.
TGTGCCATCAATTCCGGATTCGGCAATGAGCAGTTCTTC
CAINSGFGNEQFF
>TRBJ2-7|.|TRBV6-1|TRBD1
TGTGCCAGCAGGGACGGGACAGGGGACTTCTACGAGCAGTACTTC
CASRDGTGDFYEQYF
>TRBJ1-3|.|TRBV30|.
TGTGCCTGGAGTGTACTATCTGGAAACACCATATATTTT
CAWSVLSGNTIYF